This TCR beta chain was sequenced for a study of T cell responses to AZD1222 COVID-19 vaccine. The CDR3 has 11 residues. The V gene lost 4 bases and the J gene lost 8 bases, with 6 bases spanning the gap. The V gene's germline CDR1 is LGHDT and CDR2 YNNKEL (reference sequence). Regarding this clone: The antigen is unknown.

General study points: The number of AZD1222 recipients seropositive at baseline was only five or six.

Some clones are missing from TCRdb's copy, which holds only in-frame ones; the method was immunoSEQ multiplex PCR. The sample contains 100,000 to 150,000 clones, about 93% of which appear only once. This receptor was taken from an adult in good health. The J gene is TRBJ1-3, the V gene TRBV3-1 (or the pseudogene TRBV3-2), with D unresolved. The sequences come from peripheral blood, collected on day 0 of AZD1222 vaccination. CDR3 DNA sequence: TGTGCCAGCAGCCCCGGGGACACCATATATTTT. Amino acids: CASSPGDTIYF.